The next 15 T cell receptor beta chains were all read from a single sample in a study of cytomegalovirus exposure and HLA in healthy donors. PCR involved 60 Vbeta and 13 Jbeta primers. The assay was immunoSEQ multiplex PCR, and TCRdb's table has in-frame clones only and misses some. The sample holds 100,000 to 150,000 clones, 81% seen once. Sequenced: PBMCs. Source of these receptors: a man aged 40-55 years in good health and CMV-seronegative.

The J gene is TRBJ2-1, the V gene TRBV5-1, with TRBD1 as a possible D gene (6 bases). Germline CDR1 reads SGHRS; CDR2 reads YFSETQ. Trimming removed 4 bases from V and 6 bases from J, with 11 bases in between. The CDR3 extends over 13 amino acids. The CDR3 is CASSLQGSNEQFF. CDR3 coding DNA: TGCGCCAGCAGCCTACAGGGTAGCAATGAGCAGTTCTTC.

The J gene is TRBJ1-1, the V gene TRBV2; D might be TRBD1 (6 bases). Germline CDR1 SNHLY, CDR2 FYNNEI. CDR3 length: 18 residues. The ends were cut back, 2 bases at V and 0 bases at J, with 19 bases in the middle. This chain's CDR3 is CASSEPLSGRGLNTEAFF. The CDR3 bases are TGTGCCAGCAGTGAACCTCTTTCGGGCAGGGGCTTGAACACTGAAGCTTTCTTT.

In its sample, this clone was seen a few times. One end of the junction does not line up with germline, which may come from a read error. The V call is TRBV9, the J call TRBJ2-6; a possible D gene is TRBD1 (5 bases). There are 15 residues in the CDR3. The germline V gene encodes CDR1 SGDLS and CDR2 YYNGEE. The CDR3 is CASSVQASGANGLTF. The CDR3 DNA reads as TGTGCCAGCAGCGTACAGGCTTCTGGGGCCAACGGCCTGACTTTC.

In DNA, the CDR3 is TGTGCCAGCAGCCTCGAGGGAGGGAGCTCCTACGAGCAGTACTTC. As protein: CASSLEGGSSYEQYF. J is TRBJ2-7 and V is TRBV7-8; TRBD2 aligns across 7 bases. J gave up 0 bases and V 5 bases, and 7 bases lay outside the gene matches. Germline assignment: CDR1 SGHVS and CDR2 FQNEAQ. The CDR3 contains 15 residues.

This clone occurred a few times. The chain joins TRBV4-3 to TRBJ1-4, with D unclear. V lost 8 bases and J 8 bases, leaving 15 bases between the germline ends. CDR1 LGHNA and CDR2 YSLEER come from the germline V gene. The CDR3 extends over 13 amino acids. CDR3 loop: CASAGQLSEKLFF. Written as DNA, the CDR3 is TGCGCCAGCGCGGGTCAACTCTCAGAAAAACTGTTTTTT.

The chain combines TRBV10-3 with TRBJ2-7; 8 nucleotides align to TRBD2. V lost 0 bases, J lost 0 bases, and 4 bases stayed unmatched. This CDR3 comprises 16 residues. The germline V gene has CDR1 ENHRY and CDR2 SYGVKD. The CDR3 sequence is CAISESTGGDSYEQYF. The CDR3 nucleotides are TGTGCCATCAGTGAGTCGACGGGGGGGGACTCCTACGAGCAGTACTTC.

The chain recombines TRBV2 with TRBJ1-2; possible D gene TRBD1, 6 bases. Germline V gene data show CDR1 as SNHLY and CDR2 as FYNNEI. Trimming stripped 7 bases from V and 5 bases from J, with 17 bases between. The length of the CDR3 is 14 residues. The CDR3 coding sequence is TGTGCCAGCAACCAAGGACAGATTCATTATGGCTACACCTTC. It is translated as CASNQGQIHYGYTF.

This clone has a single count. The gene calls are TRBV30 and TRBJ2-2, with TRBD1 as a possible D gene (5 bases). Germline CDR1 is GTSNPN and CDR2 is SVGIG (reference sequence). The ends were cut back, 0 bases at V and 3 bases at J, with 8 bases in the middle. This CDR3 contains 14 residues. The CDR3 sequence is CAWSVDSYTGELFF. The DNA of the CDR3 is TGTGCCTGGAGTGTCGACAGCTACACCGGGGAGCTGTTTTTT.

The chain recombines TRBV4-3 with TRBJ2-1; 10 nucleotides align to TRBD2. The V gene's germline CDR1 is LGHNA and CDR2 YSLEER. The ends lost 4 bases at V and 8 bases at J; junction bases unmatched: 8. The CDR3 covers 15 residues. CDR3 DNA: TGCGCCAGCAGCCGGGGGCTAGCGGGAGCCGATGAGCAGTTCTTC. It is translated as CASSRGLAGADEQFF.

The CDR3 protein is CASNPLKPYSGNTIYF. The DNA for the CDR3 is TGCGCCAGCAACCCACTGAAACCCTACTCTGGAAACACCATATATTTT. The gene calls are TRBV10-1 and TRBJ1-3, with D unclear. Trimming cost V 7 bases and J 0 bases, with 16 bases left between them. The CDR3 is 16 residues long. Germline V gene lookup returns CDR1 WNHNN and CDR2 SYGVQD (reference sequence).

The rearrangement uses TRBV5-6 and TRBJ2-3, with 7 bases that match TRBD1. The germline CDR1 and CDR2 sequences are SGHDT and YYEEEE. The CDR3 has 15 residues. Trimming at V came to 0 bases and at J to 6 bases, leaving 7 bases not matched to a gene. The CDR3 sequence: CASSLGTGFSDTQYF. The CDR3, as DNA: TGTGCCAGCAGCTTGGGGACAGGCTTTTCGGATACGCAGTATTTT.

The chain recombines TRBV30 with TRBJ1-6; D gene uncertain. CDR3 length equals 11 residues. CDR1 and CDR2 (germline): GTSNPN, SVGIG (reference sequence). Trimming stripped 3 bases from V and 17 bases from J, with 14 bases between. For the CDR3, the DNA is TGTGCCTGGAGATCAGGTTTTACGGTCCACTTT. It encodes CAWRSGFTVHF. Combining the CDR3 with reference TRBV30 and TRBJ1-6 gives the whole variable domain SQTIHQWPATLVQPVGSPLSLECTVEGTSNPNLYWYRQAAGRGLQLLFYSVGIGQISSEVPQNLSASRPQDRQFILSSKKLLLSDSGFYLCAWRSGFTVHFGNGTRLTVT.

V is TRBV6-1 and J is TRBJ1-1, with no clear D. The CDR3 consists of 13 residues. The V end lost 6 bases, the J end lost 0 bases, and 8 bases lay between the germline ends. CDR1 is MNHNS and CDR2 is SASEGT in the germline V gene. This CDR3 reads CASSSRVNTEAFF. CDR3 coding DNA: TGTGCCAGCAGCTCCCGAGTGAACACTGAAGCTTTCTTT.

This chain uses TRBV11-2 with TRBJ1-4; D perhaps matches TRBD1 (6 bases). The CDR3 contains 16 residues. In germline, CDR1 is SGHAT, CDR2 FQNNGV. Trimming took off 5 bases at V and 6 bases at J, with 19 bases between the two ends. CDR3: CASSPPLQGSYEKLFF. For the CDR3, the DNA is TGTGCCAGCAGCCCCCCCCTACAGGGTTCTTATGAAAAACTGTTTTTT.

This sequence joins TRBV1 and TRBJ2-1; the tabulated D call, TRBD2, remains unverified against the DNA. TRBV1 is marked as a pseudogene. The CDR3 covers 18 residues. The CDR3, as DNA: TGCACCAGCAGCCAATTAGATAGCGGGAGGCCCCCTGACAACGAGCAGTTCTTC. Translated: CTSSQLDSGRPPDNEQFF.